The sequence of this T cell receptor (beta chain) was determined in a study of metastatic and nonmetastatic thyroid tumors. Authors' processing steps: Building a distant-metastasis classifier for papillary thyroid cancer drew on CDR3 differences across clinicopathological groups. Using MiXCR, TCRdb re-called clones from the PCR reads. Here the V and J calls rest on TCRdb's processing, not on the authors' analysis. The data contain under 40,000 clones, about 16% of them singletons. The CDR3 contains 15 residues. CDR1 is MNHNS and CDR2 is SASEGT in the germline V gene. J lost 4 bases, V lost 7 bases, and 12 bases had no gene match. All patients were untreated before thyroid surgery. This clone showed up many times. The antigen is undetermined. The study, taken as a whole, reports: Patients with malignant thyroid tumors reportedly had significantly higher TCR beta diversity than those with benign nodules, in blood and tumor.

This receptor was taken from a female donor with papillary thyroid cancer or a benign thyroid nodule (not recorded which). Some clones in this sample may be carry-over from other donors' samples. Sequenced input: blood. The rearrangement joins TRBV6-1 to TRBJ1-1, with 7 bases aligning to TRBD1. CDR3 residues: CASIDPRGLGTEAFF. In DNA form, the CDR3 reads TGTGCCAGCATCGACCCGAGGGGGCTGGGCACTGAAGCTTTCTTT.